This record covers a single T cell receptor beta chain. Its antigen is currently unknown. This sample was included in a study of vaccination effects on CD4 cells after COVID-19. Overall study results and limits: Healthy vaccinees' vaccine-induced clones included only 1 of 255 that recognized common cold coronaviruses.

Germline CDR1 is MGHRA and CDR2 is YSYEKL. The V gene end was trimmed by 4 bases and the J gene end by 3 bases; junction bases not matched to a gene: 15. This CDR3 is 17 amino acids long. Produced via immunoSEQ multiplex PCR; TCRdb's table is partial and in-frame only. This table has 30,000 to 40,000 clones, approximately 64% appearing once. Antigen-specific CD4+ T cells were expanded with viral peptide pools in the ViraFEST assay before sequencing. Isolating CD4+ T cells followed around nine days of culture. Subjects were given two BNT162b2 or mRNA-1273 vaccine doses. Cultivation was performed at about 1.8 million PBMC per well with roughly 9.2 IU/ml IL-2 and roughly 9.3 ug/ml peptides added. Cells had half their medium changed to IL-2 medium on days 3 and 7.

The TCR originated in a human donor who received a COVID-19 vaccine. The chain employs TRBV4-1 and TRBJ2-7; 7 bases map to TRBD2. Sample: CD4+ T cells from PBMCs cultured with SARS-CoV-2 spike peptides, taken after COVID-19 vaccination. The CDR3 sequence: CASSRFTSAGAIYEQYF. As DNA, the CDR3 is TGCGCCAGCAGCCGGTTTACGTCGGCGGGAGCGATCTACGAGCAGTACTTC.